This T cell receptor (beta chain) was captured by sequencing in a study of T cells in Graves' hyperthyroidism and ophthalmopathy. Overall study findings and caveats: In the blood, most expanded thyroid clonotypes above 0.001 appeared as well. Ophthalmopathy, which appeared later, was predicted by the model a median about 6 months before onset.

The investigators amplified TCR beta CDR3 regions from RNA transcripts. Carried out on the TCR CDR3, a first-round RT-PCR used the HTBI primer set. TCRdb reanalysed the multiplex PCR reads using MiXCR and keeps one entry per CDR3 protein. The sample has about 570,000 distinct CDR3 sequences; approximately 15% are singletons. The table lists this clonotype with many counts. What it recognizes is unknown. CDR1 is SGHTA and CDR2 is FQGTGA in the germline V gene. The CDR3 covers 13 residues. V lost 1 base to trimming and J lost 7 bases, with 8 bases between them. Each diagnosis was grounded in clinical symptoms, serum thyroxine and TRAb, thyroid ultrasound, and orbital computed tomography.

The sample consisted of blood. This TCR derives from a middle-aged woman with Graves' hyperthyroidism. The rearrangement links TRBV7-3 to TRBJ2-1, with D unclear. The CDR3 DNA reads TGTGCCAGCAGCTTAAAGGGTTCGAATGAGCAGTTCTTC. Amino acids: CASSLKGSNEQFF. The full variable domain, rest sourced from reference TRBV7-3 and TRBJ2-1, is GAGVSQTPSNKVTEKGKYVELRCDPISGHTALYWYRQSLGQGPEFLIYFQGTGAADDSGLPNDRFFAVRPEGSVSTLKIQRTERGDSAVYLCASSLKGSNEQFFGPGTRLTVL.